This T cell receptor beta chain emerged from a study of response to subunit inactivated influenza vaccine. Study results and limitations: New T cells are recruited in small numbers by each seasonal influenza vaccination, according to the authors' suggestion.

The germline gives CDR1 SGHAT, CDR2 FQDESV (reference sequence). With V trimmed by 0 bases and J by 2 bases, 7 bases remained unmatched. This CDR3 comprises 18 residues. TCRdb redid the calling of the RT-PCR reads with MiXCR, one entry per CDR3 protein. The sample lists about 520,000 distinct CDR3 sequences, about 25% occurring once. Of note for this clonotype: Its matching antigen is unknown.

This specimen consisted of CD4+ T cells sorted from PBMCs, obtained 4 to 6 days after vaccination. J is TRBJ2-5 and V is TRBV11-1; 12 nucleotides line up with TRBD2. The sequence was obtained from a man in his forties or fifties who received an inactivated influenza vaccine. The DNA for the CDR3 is TGTGCCAGCAGCTTAGCCCTAGCGGGAGGGCTCCGACAAGAGACCCAGTACTTC. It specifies CASSLALAGGLRQETQYF.